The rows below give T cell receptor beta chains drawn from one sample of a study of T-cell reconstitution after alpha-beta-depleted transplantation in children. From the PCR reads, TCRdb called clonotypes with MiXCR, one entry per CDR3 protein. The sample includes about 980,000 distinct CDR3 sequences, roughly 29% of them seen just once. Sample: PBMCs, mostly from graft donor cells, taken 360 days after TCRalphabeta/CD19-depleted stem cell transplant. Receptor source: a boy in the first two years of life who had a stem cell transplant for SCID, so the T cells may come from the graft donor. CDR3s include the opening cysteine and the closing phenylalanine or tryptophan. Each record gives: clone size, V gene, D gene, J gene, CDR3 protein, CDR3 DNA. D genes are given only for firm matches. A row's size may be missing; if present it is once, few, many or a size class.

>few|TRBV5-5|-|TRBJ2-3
CASSLSPVGTDTQYF
TGTGCCAGCAGCTTAAGCCCGGTGGGCACAGATACGCAGTATTTT
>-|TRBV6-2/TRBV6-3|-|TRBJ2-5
CASSYGLVPQYF
TGTGCCAGCAGTTACGGATTGGTGCCCCAGTACTTC
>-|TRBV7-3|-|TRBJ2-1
CASSLTGSTSPYNEQFF
TGTGCCAGCAGCTTAACGGGATCGACAAGTCCCTACAATGAGCAGTTCTTC
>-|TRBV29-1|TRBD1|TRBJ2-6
CSARGDRGPPSSGANVLTF
TGCAGCGCCCGAGGGGACAGGGGACCTCCAAGCTCTGGGGCCAACGTCCTGACTTTC
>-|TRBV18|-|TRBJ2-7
CASSPLGGANLGQYF
TGTGCCAGCTCACCCTTAGGGGGTGCCAATCTCGGGCAGTACTTC
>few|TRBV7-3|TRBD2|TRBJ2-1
CASSLTPLSAGASGSRVEQFF
TGTGCCAGCAGCTTGACCCCCCTCTCGGCGGGAGCATCAGGGTCGCGTGTTGAGCAGTTCTTC
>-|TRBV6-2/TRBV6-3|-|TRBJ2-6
CASSPNFSSGANVLTF
TGTGCCAGCAGCCCAAACTTTAGCTCTGGGGCCAACGTCCTGACTTTC
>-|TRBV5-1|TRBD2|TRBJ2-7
CASSYGGAGEQYF
TGCGCCAGCAGCTACGGGGGGGCAGGCGAGCAGTACTTC
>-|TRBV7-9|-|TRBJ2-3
CASSMPRSTDTQYF
TGTGCCAGCAGCATGCCCAGGAGCACAGATACGCAGTATTTT
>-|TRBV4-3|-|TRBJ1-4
CASSRGRWNEKLFF
TGCGCCAGCAGCAGAGGGAGATGGAATGAAAAACTGTTTTTT
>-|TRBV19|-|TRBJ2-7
CASSQARQGEREQYF
TGTGCCAGTAGTCAAGCCCGGCAGGGAGAGCGGGAGCAGTACTTC
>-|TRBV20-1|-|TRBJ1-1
CSASQVTGSGTEAFF
TGCAGTGCTAGCCAGGTCACGGGGTCTGGCACTGAAGCTTTCTTT
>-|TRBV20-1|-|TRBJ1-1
CSAGAGAAEAFF
TGCAGTGCTGGTGCAGGGGCGGCTGAAGCTTTCTTT
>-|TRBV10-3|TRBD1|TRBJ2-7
CAISGGGTGDEQYF
TGTGCCATCAGTGGGGGCGGGACAGGGGACGAGCAGTACTTC
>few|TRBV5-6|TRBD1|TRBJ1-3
CASSWGQGSGNTIYF
TGTGCCAGCAGCTGGGGACAGGGGTCAGGAAACACCATATATTTT
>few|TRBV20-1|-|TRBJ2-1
CSAKKGRTIYNEQFF
TGCAGTGCGAAGAAGGGAAGGACGATTTACAATGAGCAGTTCTTC
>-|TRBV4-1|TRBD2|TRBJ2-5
CASSNSGDETQYF
TGCGCCAGCAGCAATAGCGGGGATGAGACCCAGTACTTC
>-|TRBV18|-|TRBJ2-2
CASSPLQGPDTGELFF
TGTGCCAGCTCACCCCTCCAGGGGCCGGACACCGGGGAGCTGTTTTTT
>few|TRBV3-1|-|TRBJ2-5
CASSKGVSQETQYF
TGTGCCAGCAGCAAGGGGGTTTCCCAAGAGACCCAGTACTTC
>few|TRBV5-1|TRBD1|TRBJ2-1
CASSTGQDYNEQFF
TGCGCCAGCAGCACGGGACAGGACTACAATGAGCAGTTCTTC
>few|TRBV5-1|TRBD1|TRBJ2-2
CASSPRGTANTGELFF
TGCGCCAGCAGCCCCCGTGGGACAGCCAACACCGGGGAGCTGTTTTTT
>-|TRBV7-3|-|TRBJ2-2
CASSWDHPANTGELFF
TGTGCCAGCAGCTGGGACCACCCTGCGAACACCGGGGAGCTGTTTTTT
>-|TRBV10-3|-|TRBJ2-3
CAIAQRTDTQYF
TGTGCCATCGCACAGCGCACAGATACGCAGTATTTT
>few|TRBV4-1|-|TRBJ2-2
CASSQETRARPGELFF
TGCGCCAGCAGCCAAGAGACCAGGGCCAGACCCGGGGAGCTGTTTTTT
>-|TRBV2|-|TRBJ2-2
CASSWDSSNTGELFF
TGTGCCAGCAGTTGGGACTCGTCAAACACCGGGGAGCTGTTTTTT
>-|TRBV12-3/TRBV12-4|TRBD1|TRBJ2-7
CASSFLRTGGGEQYF
TGTGCCAGCAGTTTTCTCAGGACAGGGGGTGGGGAGCAGTACTTC
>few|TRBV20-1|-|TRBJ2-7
CSARSHLRVSYEQYF
TGCAGTGCTAGGTCTCACTTGAGAGTTTCCTACGAGCAGTACTTC
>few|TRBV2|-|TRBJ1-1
CASSTVRDTEAFF
TGTGCCAGCAGTACGGTCCGGGACACTGAAGCTTTCTTT
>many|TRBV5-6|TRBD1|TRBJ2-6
CASSQIGQGIGANVLTF
TGTGCCAGCAGCCAGATCGGACAGGGGATCGGGGCCAACGTCCTGACTTTC
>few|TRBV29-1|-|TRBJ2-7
CSVEEGGQYF
TGCAGCGTTGAAGAGGGAGGGCAGTACTTC
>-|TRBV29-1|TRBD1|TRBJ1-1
CSVVTGGFTEAFF
TGCAGCGTTGTAACAGGGGGCTTCACTGAAGCTTTCTTT
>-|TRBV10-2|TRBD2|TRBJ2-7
CASSESRAGGPYEQYF
TGCGCCAGCAGTGAGTCGAGAGCGGGGGGCCCCTACGAGCAGTACTTC
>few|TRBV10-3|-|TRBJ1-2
CATWDRSIYGYTF
TGTGCCACATGGGACCGATCTATCTATGGCTACACCTTC
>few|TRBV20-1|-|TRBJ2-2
CSASKQSPNTGELFF
TGCAGTGCTAGTAAGCAAAGCCCTAACACCGGGGAGCTGTTTTTT
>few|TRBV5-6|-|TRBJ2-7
CASSPLDARPSYEQYF
TGTGCCAGCAGCCCCCTGGACGCGCGACCCTCCTACGAGCAGTACTTC
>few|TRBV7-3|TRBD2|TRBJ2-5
CASSFLAGVKETQYF
TGTGCCAGCAGCTTTCTAGCGGGAGTCAAAGAGACCCAGTACTTC
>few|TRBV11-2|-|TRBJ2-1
CASFLRYGAYNEQFF
TGTGCCAGCTTTCTCCGCTACGGAGCTTACAATGAGCAGTTCTTC
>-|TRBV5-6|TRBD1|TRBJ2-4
CASSFSGTGGNIQYF
TGTGCCAGCAGCTTCTCCGGGACAGGGGGGAACATTCAGTACTTC
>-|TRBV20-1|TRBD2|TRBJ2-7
CSALAMGGGNEQYF
TGCAGTGCCCTGGCTATGGGGGGGGGGAACGAGCAGTACTTC
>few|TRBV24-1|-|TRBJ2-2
CATSDPATGELFF
TGTGCCACCAGTGACCCGGCCACCGGGGAGCTGTTTTTT
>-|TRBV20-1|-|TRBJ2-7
CSANPSGRTTYEQYF
TGCAGTGCTAATCCCAGCGGGCGAACGACCTACGAGCAGTACTTC
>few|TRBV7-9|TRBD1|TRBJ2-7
CASSLADRVGEQYF
TGTGCCAGCAGCTTAGCTGACAGGGTGGGCGAGCAGTACTTC
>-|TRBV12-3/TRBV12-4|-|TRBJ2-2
CASILPGVRGGDTGELFF
TGTGCCAGCATCCTCCCAGGGGTCAGGGGAGGGGACACCGGGGAGCTGTTTTTT
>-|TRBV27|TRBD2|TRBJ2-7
CASSPRRLAGNYEQYF
TGTGCCAGCAGTCCTCGCCGACTAGCGGGGAACTACGAGCAGTACTTC
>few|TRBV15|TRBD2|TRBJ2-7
CATSRDAFPGTSGEQYF
TGTGCCACCAGCAGAGATGCCTTCCCCGGGACTAGCGGCGAGCAGTACTTC
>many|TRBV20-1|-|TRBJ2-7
CSASKETFYEQYF
TGCAGTGCTAGTAAGGAGACTTTCTACGAGCAGTACTTC
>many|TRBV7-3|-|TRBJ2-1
CASSFEALHGGEQFF
TGTGCCAGCAGCTTCGAGGCCCTCCATGGTGGTGAGCAGTTCTTC
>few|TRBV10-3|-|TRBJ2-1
CAISDVEDGYNEQFF
TGTGCCATCAGTGACGTGGAGGACGGATACAATGAGCAGTTCTTC
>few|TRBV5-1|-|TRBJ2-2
CASSQTGGKNGELFF
TGCGCCAGCAGCCAGACAGGCGGGAAGAACGGGGAGCTGTTTTTT
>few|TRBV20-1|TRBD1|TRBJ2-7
CSARGSGTGGYEQYF
TGCAGTGCTAGAGGCTCCGGGACAGGGGGTTACGAGCAGTACTTC
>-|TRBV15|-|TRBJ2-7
CATSRSLGDSPYEQYF
TGTGCCACCAGCAGATCCTTAGGGGACTCACCCTACGAGCAGTACTTC
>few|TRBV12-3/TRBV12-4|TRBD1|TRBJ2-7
CASSPGDRSSYEQYF
TGTGCCAGCAGCCCTGGGGACAGGAGCTCCTACGAGCAGTACTTC
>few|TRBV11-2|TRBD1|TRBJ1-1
CASSLDRGRGNTEAFF
TGTGCCAGCAGTTTGGACAGGGGGCGCGGGAACACTGAAGCTTTCTTT
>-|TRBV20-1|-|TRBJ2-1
CSARGTGAPYNEQFF
TGCAGTGCTAGAGGGACGGGGGCCCCCTACAATGAGCAGTTCTTC
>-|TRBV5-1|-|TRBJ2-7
CASSLEGSPQYF
TGCGCCAGCAGCTTGGAAGGAAGTCCGCAGTACTTC